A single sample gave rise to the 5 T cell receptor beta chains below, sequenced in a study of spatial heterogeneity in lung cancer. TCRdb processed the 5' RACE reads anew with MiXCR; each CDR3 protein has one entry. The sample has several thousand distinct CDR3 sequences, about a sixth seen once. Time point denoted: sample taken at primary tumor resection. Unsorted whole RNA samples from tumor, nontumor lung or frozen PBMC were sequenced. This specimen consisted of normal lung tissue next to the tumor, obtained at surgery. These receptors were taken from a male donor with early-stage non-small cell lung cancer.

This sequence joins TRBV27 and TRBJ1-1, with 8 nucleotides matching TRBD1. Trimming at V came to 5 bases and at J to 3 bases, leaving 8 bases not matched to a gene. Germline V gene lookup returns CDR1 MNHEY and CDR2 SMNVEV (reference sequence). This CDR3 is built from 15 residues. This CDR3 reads CASSQLPTGDTEAFF. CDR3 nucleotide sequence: TGTGCCAGCAGTCAACTCCCGACAGGGGACACTGAAGCTTTCTTT.

CDR3 amino acids: CASSLGLANTGELFF. Here the CDR3 DNA reads TGTGCCAGCAGCTTAGGCCTAGCGAACACCGGGGAGCTGTTTTTT. The rearrangement uses TRBV7-2 and TRBJ2-2; no clear D gene. V shed 1 base and J shed 0 bases, with 6 bases lying between them. CDR1 and CDR2 (germline): SGHTA, FQGNSA. The CDR3 length is 15 residues.

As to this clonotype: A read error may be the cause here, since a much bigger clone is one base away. This CDR3 reads CASSFRDGGNYGYSF. The CDR3 DNA reads as TGTGCCAGCAGCTTCCGGGACGGCGGTAACTATGGCTACAGCTTC. The chain has TRBV13 and TRBJ1-2; a weak D match, TRBD1 (5 bases). This CDR3 is built from 15 residues. Germline V gene sequence: CDR1 PRHDT, CDR2 FYEKMQ (reference sequence).

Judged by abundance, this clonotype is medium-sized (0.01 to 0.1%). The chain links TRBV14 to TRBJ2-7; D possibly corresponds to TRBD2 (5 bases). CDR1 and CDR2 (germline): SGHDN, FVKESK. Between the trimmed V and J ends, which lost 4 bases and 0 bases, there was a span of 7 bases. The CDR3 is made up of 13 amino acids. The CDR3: CASSPTNSYEQYF. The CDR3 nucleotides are TGTGCCAGCAGCCCGACTAACTCCTACGAGCAGTACTTC.

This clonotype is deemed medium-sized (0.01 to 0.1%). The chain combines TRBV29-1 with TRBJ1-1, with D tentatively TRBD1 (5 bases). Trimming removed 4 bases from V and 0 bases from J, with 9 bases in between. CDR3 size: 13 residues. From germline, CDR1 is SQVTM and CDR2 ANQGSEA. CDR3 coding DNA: TGCAGCGTTGCCAGGGCAATGAACACTGAAGCTTTCTTT. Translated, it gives CSVARAMNTEAFF. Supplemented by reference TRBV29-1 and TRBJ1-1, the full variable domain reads SAVISQKPSRDICQRGTSLTIQCQVDSQVTMMFWYRQQPGQSLTLIATANQGSEATYESGFVIDKFPISRPNLTFSTLTVSNMSPEDSSIYLCSVARAMNTEAFFGQGTRLTVV.